This T cell receptor beta chain derives from a study of naive CD8 T cells in extremely preterm neonates. General study findings and limits: Preterm CDR3s were shorter than older groups', with fewer N additions and less trimming.

Extremely preterm deliveries at roughly 23-27 weeks of gestation provided the preterm samples. Sorted cells: live naive CD8+ T cells, CD45RA+CCR7+, Annexin V-negative. TCRdb's copy holds only in-frame clones and misses some; the assay was immunoSEQ multiplex PCR. The top ten hold 0.8% to 0.95% of the sample, which has 20,000 or so clones, more than 70% seen once. With regard to this clone: Antigen unknown.

Germline-derived CDR1 and CDR2 are SGDLS and YYNGEE. The V gene end was trimmed by 0 bases and the J gene end by 0 bases; junction bases not matched to a gene: 0. The CDR3 sequence is 16 residues long. The sample taken for sequencing was naive CD8+ T cells from cord blood. The TCR comes from a boy who was born preterm. The rearrangement uses TRBV9 and TRBJ2-1, with 10 bases identical to TRBD2. The CDR3 loop is CASSVGLAGSYNEQFF. The DNA for the CDR3 is TGTGCCAGCAGCGTAGGACTAGCGGGCTCCTACAATGAGCAGTTCTTC.